This T cell receptor (beta chain) was profiled in a study of shared clonotypes between healthy human individuals. Profiling relied on immunoSEQ multiplex PCR, and the TCRdb table lists in-frame clones only, not all of them. Seen here are under 2,000,000 clones, around 96% observed once, and the top ten hold around 1%. Study conclusions and caveats: Estimated clonotype richness was generally higher in naive than memory subsets. Across four donors, naive CD4 shared roughly 5.1%, naive CD8 more than 3%, memory CD4 less than 2.5%, memory CD8 about 0.4%.

With respect to this clone: As yet, its antigen is unknown. The sample holds other DNA sequences that translate to the same CDR3.

Trimming stripped 2 bases from V and 5 bases from J, with 9 bases between. The V gene's germline CDR1 is MNHEY and CDR2 SVGAGI. The CDR3 totals 13 residues. Positively selected for CCR7, the CD45RO-negative cells used as naive CD8 cells excluded terminally differentiated effector memory CD45RA+ cells. The receptor's source is a man younger than 35 in good health. The source material was naive CD8+ T cells sorted from blood. V and J are TRBV6-5 and TRBJ1-1; D unclear. CDR3 nucleotide sequence: TGTGCCAGCAGTTACGGCATTGGGACTGAAGCTTTCTTT. This gives the protein CASSYGIGTEAFF.